This T cell receptor beta chain originates from a study of metastatic and nonmetastatic thyroid tumors. Study details: Across blood and tumor or nodule tissue, repertoires from malignant and benign thyroid patients were compared with one another.

All patients were untreated before thyroid surgery. Study-wide results and limits: According to reports, the diversity of TCR beta was significantly higher in malignant thyroid tumors than in benign nodules, and this held in both blood and tumor samples.

With regard to this clone: Its cognate antigen is unknown.

TCRdb re-called the PCR reads through MiXCR. The sample includes more than 40,000 clones, less than 20% seen only once; the top ten take around 22%. Sequenced input: blood. The receptor comes from a female donor with papillary thyroid cancer or a benign thyroid nodule (not recorded which). Some clones in this sample may be carry-over from other donors' samples.

CDR3 nucleotides: TGTGCCAGCAGCTTACCAGGGGCGAGTGAAAAACTGTTTTTT. Amino acids: CASSLPGASEKLFF. The chain recombines TRBV7-8 with TRBJ1-4, with D perhaps matching TRBD1 (6 bases). The germline V gene has CDR1 SGHVS and CDR2 FQNEAQ. Trimming took off 2 bases at V and 7 bases at J, with 11 bases between the two ends. The CDR3 is 14 residues long.